The 6 T cell receptor beta chains listed next were all sequenced from one sample in a study of CXCR3-negative and CXCR3-positive naive CD8 T cells. Findings of the study overall: Against CXCR3-negative naive cells, CXCR3-positive naive cells showed more hydrophobic TRB CDR3s.

In preparing the TRB cDNA libraries, 5' RACE with UMI labels was used. Each CDR3 protein gets one entry in TCRdb, which reprocessed the 5' RACE reads and gives no DNA. The sample holds around 60,000 distinct CDR3 sequences. These TCRs are of unknown antigen specificity. Specimen: naive CXCR3+ CD8+ T cells from blood. Stated subset: CD45RO-CCR7+CD27+CD95- naive CD8+ T cells expressing CXCR3 (TNR3+). Receptor source: a human donor in good health. Some clones in this sample may be carry-over from other donors' samples.

J is TRBJ2-6 and V is TRBV29-1; checking the TCRdb D call of TRBD2 is not possible without DNA. The CDR3 loop spans 18 amino acids. Germline V gives CDR1 SQVTM, CDR2 ANQGSEA. CDR3 sequence reads: CSVEDRAGSYSGANVLTF. Full variable domain (rest looked up from reference TRBV29-1 and TRBJ2-6): SAVISQKPSRDICQRGTSLTIQCQVDSQVTMMFWYRQQPGQSLTLIATANQGSEATYESGFVIDKFPISRPNLTFSTLTVSNMSPEDSSIYLCSVEDRAGSYSGANVLTFGAGSRLTVL.

The J gene is TRBJ2-7, the V gene TRBV29-1; TCRdb's D call, TRBD1, is unchecked because there is no DNA. CDR3 length: 14 residues. Germline CDR1 and CDR2: SQVTM and ANQGSEA. The CDR3 loop is CSVLPQGQGYEQYF.

The chain carries TRBV20-1 and TRBJ1-4; the TCRdb D gene call, TRBD1, has no DNA to confirm it. The CDR3 is 15 residues long. Germline-derived CDR1 and CDR2 are DFQATT and SNEGSKA (reference sequence). CDR3 amino acids: CSASPQGGVGEKLFF.

The chain is built from TRBV7-6 and TRBJ1-1. This CDR3 has 13 residues. Germline V gene data show CDR1 as SGHVS and CDR2 as FNYEAQ. This chain's CDR3 is CASSLGMNTEAFF.

The chain is built from TRBV4-3 and TRBJ1-1; checking the TCRdb D call of TRBD1 is not possible without DNA. The CDR3 spans 18 residues. Germline assignment: CDR1 LGHNA and CDR2 YSLEER. CDR3 residues: CASSQDWGIKGINTEAFF.

This chain uses TRBV6-2 or TRBV6-3 with TRBJ2-1; TCRdb reports TRBD2, a call that lacks DNA to check it against. The CDR3 is 15 amino acids. Germline assignment: CDR1 MNHEY and CDR2 SVGEGT. CDR3 sequence reads: CASSQPSGGRNEQFF.